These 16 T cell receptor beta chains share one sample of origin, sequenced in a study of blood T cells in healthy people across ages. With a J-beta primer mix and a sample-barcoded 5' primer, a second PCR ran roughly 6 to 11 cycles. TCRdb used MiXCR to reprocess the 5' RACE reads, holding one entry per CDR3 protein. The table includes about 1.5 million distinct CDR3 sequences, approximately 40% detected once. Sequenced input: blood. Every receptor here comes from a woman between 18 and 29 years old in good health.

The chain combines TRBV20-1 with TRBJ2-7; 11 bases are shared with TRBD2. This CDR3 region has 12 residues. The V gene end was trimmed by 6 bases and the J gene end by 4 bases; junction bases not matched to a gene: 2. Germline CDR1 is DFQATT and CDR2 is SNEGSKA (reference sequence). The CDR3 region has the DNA TGCAGTGCGACTAGCGGGAAATACGAGCAGTACTTC. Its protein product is CSATSGKYEQYF.

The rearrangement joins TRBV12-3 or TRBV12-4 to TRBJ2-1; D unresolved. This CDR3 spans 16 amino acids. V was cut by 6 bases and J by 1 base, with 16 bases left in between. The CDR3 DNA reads TGTGCCAGCAGCCCGGCACCAGCGAAGTCCTACAATGAGCAGTTCTTC. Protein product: CASSPAPAKSYNEQFF.

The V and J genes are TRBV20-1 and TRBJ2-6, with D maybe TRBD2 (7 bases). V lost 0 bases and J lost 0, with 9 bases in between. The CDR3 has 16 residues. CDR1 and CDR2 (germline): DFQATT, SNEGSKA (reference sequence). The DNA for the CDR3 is TGCAGTGCTAGAGATGGGGGGGCCTCTGGGGCCAACGTCCTGACTTTC. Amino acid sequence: CSARDGGASGANVLTF.

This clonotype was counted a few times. The CDR3 region is CAINPGNYGYTF. The DNA for the CDR3 is TGTGCCATCAATCCCGGTAACTATGGCTACACCTTC. The V call is TRBV10-3, the J call TRBJ1-2; D uncertain. This CDR3 is built from 12 residues. Germline CDR1 reads ENHRY; CDR2 reads SYGVKD. Trimming cost V 7 bases and J 1 base, with 7 bases left between them.

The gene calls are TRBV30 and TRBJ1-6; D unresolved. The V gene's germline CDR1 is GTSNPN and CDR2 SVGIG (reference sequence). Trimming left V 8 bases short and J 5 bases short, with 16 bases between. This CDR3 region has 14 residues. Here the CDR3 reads CAGLANHNNSPLHF. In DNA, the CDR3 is TGTGCCGGACTAGCCAACCACAATAATTCACCCCTCCACTTT.

CDR3 DNA sequence: TGTGCCAGCAGCCAAGAGGCAAGGACTAGCGGGAGGAATGAGCAGTTCTTC. As protein: CASSQEARTSGRNEQFF. The rearrangement links TRBV4-2 to TRBJ2-1; 14 nucleotides align to TRBD2. The V gene end was trimmed by 0 bases and the J gene end by 7 bases; junction bases not matched to a gene: 5. Germline CDR1 is LGHNA and CDR2 is YNFKEQ. There are 17 residues in the CDR3.

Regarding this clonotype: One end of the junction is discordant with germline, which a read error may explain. DNA of the CDR3: TGTGCCAGTAGCTTGGGGCGGGACAGGGCCTCCTACGAGCAGTGCTTC. Translation: CASSLGRDRASYEQCF. The V and J genes are TRBV6-5 and TRBJ2-7; 9 positions agree with TRBD1. The germline gives CDR1 MNHEY, CDR2 SVGAGI. This CDR3 region has 16 residues.

The CDR3 sequence: CASSQDLTTTTRGNQPQHF. The CDR3 coding sequence is TGCGCCAGCAGCCAAGACCTGACGACGACAACGAGGGGCAATCAGCCCCAGCATTTT. The chain combines TRBV4-1 with TRBJ1-5, with no clear D. Germline values: CDR1 MGHRA, CDR2 YSYEKL. The CDR3 covers 19 residues. Trimming shortened V by 0 bases and J by 2 bases, and 20 bases separated the two germline ends.

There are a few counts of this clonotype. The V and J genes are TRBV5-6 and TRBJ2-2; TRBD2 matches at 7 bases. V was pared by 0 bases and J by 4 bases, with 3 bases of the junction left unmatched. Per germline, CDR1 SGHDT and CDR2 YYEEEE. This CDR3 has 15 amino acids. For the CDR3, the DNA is TGTGCCAGCAGCTTGGGAGCGGGGATCACCGGGGAGCTGTTTTTT. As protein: CASSLGAGITGELFF.

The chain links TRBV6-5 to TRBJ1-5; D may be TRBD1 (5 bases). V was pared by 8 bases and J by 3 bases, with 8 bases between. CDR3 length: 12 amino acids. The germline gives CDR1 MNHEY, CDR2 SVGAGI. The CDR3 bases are TGTGCCAGCCAGACAGTCAATCAGCCCCAGCATTTT. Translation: CASQTVNQPQHF.

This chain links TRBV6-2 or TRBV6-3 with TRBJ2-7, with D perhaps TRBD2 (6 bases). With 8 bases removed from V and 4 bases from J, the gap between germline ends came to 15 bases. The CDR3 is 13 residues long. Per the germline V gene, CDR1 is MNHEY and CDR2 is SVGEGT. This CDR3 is CASGSGGTYEQYF. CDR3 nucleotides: TGTGCCAGCGGCAGTGGCGGGACGTACGAGCAGTACTTC.

CDR3 DNA: TGTGCCATCACGGCCGAGAGCCAAGTGGCCCAGTACTTC. Translated: CAITAESQVAQYF. This chain connects TRBV10-3 to TRBJ2-5; the D is unclear. There are 13 residues in the CDR3. The germline V and J ends were trimmed by 7 bases and 9 bases, with 18 bases remaining between them. Per germline, CDR1 ENHRY and CDR2 SYGVKD.

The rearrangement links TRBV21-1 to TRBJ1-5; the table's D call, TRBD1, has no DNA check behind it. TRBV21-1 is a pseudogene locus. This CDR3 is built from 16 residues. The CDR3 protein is CASSTYRVVGNQPQHF. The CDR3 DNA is TGTGCCAGCAGCACTTACAGGGTTGTGGGGAATCAGCCCCAGCATTTT.

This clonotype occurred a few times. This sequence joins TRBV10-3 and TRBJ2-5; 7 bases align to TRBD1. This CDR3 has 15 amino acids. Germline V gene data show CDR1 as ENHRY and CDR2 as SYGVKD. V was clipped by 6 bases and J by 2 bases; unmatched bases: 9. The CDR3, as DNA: TGTGCCATCAGAGATCCGGACAGGAGACAAGAGACCCAGTACTTC. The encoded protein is CAIRDPDRRQETQYF.

The CDR3 loop is CASSREPQSSYNEQYF. In DNA form, the CDR3 reads TGTGCCAGCAGCCGAGAACCCCAGAGCTCCTACAATGAGCAGTACTTC. The V and J genes are TRBV3-1 and TRBJ2-1; D not certain. Gene TRBJ2-7 matches the end of the DNA better, so the J call may be wrong. CDR3 length: 16 residues. CDR1 and CDR2 (germline): LGHDT, YNNKEL (reference sequence).

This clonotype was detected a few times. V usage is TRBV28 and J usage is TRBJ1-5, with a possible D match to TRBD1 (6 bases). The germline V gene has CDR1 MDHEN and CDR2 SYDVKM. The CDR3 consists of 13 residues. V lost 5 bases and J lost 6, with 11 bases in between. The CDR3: CASSTGFPQPQHF. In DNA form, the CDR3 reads TGTGCCAGCAGTACAGGGTTCCCTCAGCCCCAGCATTTT.